The clone carrying this TCR beta chain showed up just once. The CDR3 runs to 13 residues. CDR1 MDHEN and CDR2 SYDVKM come from the germline V gene. V was cut by 2 bases and J by 8 bases, with 12 bases left in between. The data derive from a study of blood T cell repertoires in COVID-19. In the authors' workflow: For nucleated cells, counts were estimated from reference gene primer amplification. Profiled with immunoSEQ multiplex PCR; TCRdb holds only in-frame clones, not every one. The V and J calls and clone size were taken over from that table, and D and trimming were inferred from the DNA. The sample records 150,000 or so clones, roughly 84% being singletons.

Sequencing was carried out using peripheral blood. The chain employs TRBV28 and TRBJ1-2, with D unclear. This sequence originates from a woman aged 55 to 70 with acute or convalescent COVID-19. The CDR3 region is CASSLVSYGGYTF. CDR3 sequence (DNA): TGTGCCAGCAGTTTAGTGTCCTACGGGGGCTACACCTTC.